This entry lists 21 T cell receptor beta chains sequenced from one sample in a study of cytomegalovirus exposure and HLA in healthy donors (dated by TCRdb to between 2016 and 2019). Library construction relied on the immunoSEQ multiplex PCR assay. The multiplex PCR relied on a mix of 60 forward primers for TCR Vbeta segments and 13 reverse primers for TCR Jbeta segments. TCRdb holds this immuneACCESS table with in-frame rearrangements only. Some clones are missing; in checked studies, unresolved V genes explain under half, and the rest has no known cause. The sample table holds around 130,000 clones, of which just over 70% were seen once. The ten largest clones add up to over 2% of the sample. The sequenced material came from PBMCs. These receptors were taken from a woman aged 60 to 75 in good health and CMV-seropositive.

The V gene is TRBV2, the J gene TRBJ2-5, with TRBD1 matching over 8 bases. The CDR3 consists of 13 residues. V dropped 6 bases and J dropped 5; count of bases not matched to a gene: 5. Germline CDR1 SNHLY, CDR2 FYNNEI. CDR3 coding DNA: TGTGCCAGCAGCTCGCAGGGGGCCGAGACCCAGTACTTC. It translates to CASSSQGAETQYF.

This clone was seen a few times. The chain joins TRBV9 to TRBJ2-7; D possibly corresponds to TRBD2 (6 bases). Germline V gene data show CDR1 as SGDLS and CDR2 as YYNGEE. Trimming removed 0 bases from V and 6 bases from J, with 13 bases in between. The CDR3 is 14 amino acids. The CDR3 spells CASSVGLEGLEQYF. The CDR3 bases are TGTGCCAGCAGCGTAGGATTGGAGGGCCTCGAGCAGTACTTC.

This rearrangement joins TRBV5-1 to TRBJ1-5; the match to TRBD1 covers 8 bases. The CDR3 runs to 15 residues. Germline V CDR1 and CDR2: SGHRS, YFSETQ. V shed 3 bases and J 1 base; nucleotides not matched to a gene: 3. The DNA for the CDR3 is TGCGCCAGCAGCTCAGGACAGGGCAGCAATCAGCCCCAGCATTTT. Translation gives CASSSGQGSNQPQHF.

The rearrangement uses TRBV5-1 and TRBJ2-1; 7 bases align to TRBD2. V shed 4 bases and J 7 bases; nucleotides not matched to a gene: 14. Germline CDR1 reads SGHRS; CDR2 reads YFSETQ. The CDR3 length is 16 residues. This CDR3 is CASSGLAVARGNEQFF. The CDR3 region has the DNA TGCGCCAGCAGCGGGCTAGCGGTGGCTCGGGGGAATGAGCAGTTCTTC.

This clone was seen just once. V is TRBV18 and J is TRBJ1-1; 9 bases line up with TRBD1. J was trimmed by 4 bases and V by 3 bases; bases with no gene match: 6. This CDR3 is built from 15 residues. Germline CDR1 reads KGHSH; CDR2 reads LQKENI. The CDR3 DNA sequence: TGTGCCAGCTCACCCAGACAGGGGGACGGCACTGAAGCTTTCTTT. Its protein product is CASSPRQGDGTEAFF.

This chain links TRBV18 with TRBJ2-7, with D possibly being TRBD1 (5 bases). The CDR3 has 13 amino acids. The germline gives CDR1 KGHSH, CDR2 LQKENI. Trimming took 2 bases from V and 4 from J, leaving 9 bases between them. DNA of the CDR3: TGTGCCAGCTCACCAGCAGGGCTATACGAGCAGTACTTC. This sequence encodes CASSPAGLYEQYF. Full variable domain (missing parts from reference TRBV18 and TRBJ2-7): NAGVMQNPRHLVRRRGQEARLRCSPMKGHSHVYWYRQLPEEGLKFMVYLQKENIIDESGMPKERFSAEFPKEGPSILRIQQVVRGDSAAYFCASSPAGLYEQYFGPGTRLTVT.

The gene calls are TRBV9 and TRBJ2-3; unclear D gene. Per germline, CDR1 SGDLS and CDR2 YYNGEE. The V end was cut by 0 bases, the J end by 5 bases, with 10 bases between. The CDR3 loop spans 14 amino acids. CDR3 nucleotide sequence: TGTGCCAGCAGCGTAGGTGGGCCACAAGATACGCAGTATTTT. Its protein product is CASSVGGPQDTQYF.

The chain carries TRBV10-3 and TRBJ2-5; a weak D match, TRBD2 (6 bases). V was pared by 4 bases and J by 1 base, with 10 bases between. Germline values: CDR1 ENHRY, CDR2 SYGVKD. CDR3 size: 14 residues. CDR3 sequence (DNA): TGTGCCATCAGTGTACGGGGGAGCCAAGAGACCCAGTACTTC. Translation gives CAISVRGSQETQYF.

This chain joins TRBV4-2 and TRBJ2-7; 7 bases are a match to TRBD2. This CDR3 is 14 amino acids long. CDR1 and CDR2 from the germline V gene are LGHNA and YNFKEQ. V shed 0 bases, J shed 5 bases, and the junction held 4 bases outside the gene matches. The CDR3 here is CASSQDNGRNEQYF. CDR3 bases: TGTGCCAGCAGCCAAGACAACGGGAGGAACGAGCAGTACTTC.

The chain carries TRBV5-4 and TRBJ1-5; 10 bases line up with TRBD1. The germline CDR1 and CDR2 sequences are SGHNT and YYREEE (reference sequence). The CDR3 sequence is 15 residues long. V lost 4 bases to trimming and J lost 4 bases; unmatched junction nucleotides: 5. The CDR3 is CASSAGTGDNQPQHF. CDR3 in DNA: TGTGCCAGCAGCGCCGGGACAGGGGATAATCAGCCCCAGCATTTT.

This clone has only a few counts. This chain joins TRBV5-1 and TRBJ2-5; 10 bases map to TRBD2. Germline V gene lookup returns CDR1 SGHRS and CDR2 YFSETQ. The CDR3 runs to 15 residues. V was clipped by 1 base and J by 4 bases; unmatched bases: 4. The CDR3 DNA follows: TGCGCCAGCAGCTTGACGAGCGGGGGGGGAGAGACCCAGTACTTC. Translating it yields CASSLTSGGGETQYF.

This clone was detected ten times or more. The V call is TRBV4-2, the J call TRBJ1-2; no definite D call. Deletions cut 0 bases from V and 2 bases from J, with 7 bases between. The germline V gene encodes CDR1 LGHNA and CDR2 YNFKEQ. The CDR3 is 14 residues long. The CDR3 DNA reads TGTGCCAGCAGCCAAGATCTCGGGAACTATGGCTACACCTTC. Amino acids: CASSQDLGNYGYTF.

This rearrangement joins TRBV6-1 to TRBJ1-2; TRBD1 is a possible D gene (5 bases). The V end was cut by 0 bases, the J end by 4 bases, with 9 bases between. The germline CDR1 and CDR2 sequences are MNHNS and SASEGT. CDR3 length: 14 amino acids. The CDR3 spells CASSEADIGYGYTF. In DNA, the CDR3 is TGTGCCAGCAGTGAAGCGGACATAGGCTATGGCTACACCTTC.

The gene calls are TRBV2 and TRBJ1-1, with unresolved D. The V gene's germline CDR1 is SNHLY and CDR2 FYNNEI. V shed 6 bases and J shed 1 base, with 12 bases lying between them. The CDR3 is made up of 14 amino acids. CDR3 loop: CASSLGEGNTEAFF. In DNA, the CDR3 is TGTGCCAGCAGCTTAGGAGAGGGGAACACTGAAGCTTTCTTT.

The genes are TRBV9 and TRBJ1-4, with D possibly matching TRBD1 (5 bases). V was pared by 6 bases and J by 2 bases, with 11 bases between. Germline assignment: CDR1 SGDLS and CDR2 YYNGEE. This CDR3 has 14 amino acids. This CDR3 reads CASNGGGTNEKLFF. DNA for the CDR3: TGTGCCAGCAACGGGGGGGGGACTAATGAAAAACTGTTTTTT.

This clone was picked up a small number of times. This rearrangement joins TRBV5-1 to TRBJ2-3; perhaps TRBD2 as D (5 bases). From germline, CDR1 is SGHRS and CDR2 YFSETQ. This CDR3 is built from 17 residues. V lost 0 bases to trimming and J lost 1 base, with 15 bases between them. The CDR3 nucleotides are TGCGCCAGCAGCTTGGCGAACAGCGGCTCGGGCACAGATACGCAGTATTTT. Translated: CASSLANSGSGTDTQYF.

V is TRBV9 and J is TRBJ2-5; D unclear. This CDR3 comprises 14 residues. Germline values: CDR1 SGDLS, CDR2 YYNGEE. V lost 7 bases and J 7 bases, leaving 20 bases between the germline ends. This chain's CDR3 is CASSGSSALMTQYF. The CDR3 region has the DNA TGTGCCAGCTCAGGATCCTCCGCCCTAATGACCCAGTACTTC.

This sequence joins TRBV7-9 and TRBJ2-3, with TRBD2 matching 9 bases. J lost 3 bases, V lost 5 bases, and 15 bases had no gene match. Per germline, CDR1 SEHNR and CDR2 FQNEAQ (reference sequence). This CDR3 is 18 amino acids long. CDR3 in amino acids: CASSQTFRRGGLTDTQYF. CDR3 bases: TGTGCCAGCAGCCAGACATTCAGGCGGGGGGGCCTAACAGATACGCAGTATTTT. The variable domain in full, with the rest retrieved from reference TRBV7-9 and TRBJ2-3, is DTGVSQNPRHKITKRGQNVTFRCDPISEHNRLYWYRQTLGQGPEFLTYFQNEAQLEKSRLLSDRFSAERPKGSFSTLEIQRTEQGDSAMYLCASSQTFRRGGLTDTQYFGPGTRLTVL.

In its sample, this clone was seen a few times. The V gene is TRBV6-5, the J gene TRBJ1-3; D possibly corresponds to TRBD1 (5 bases). Germline V gene sequence: CDR1 MNHEY, CDR2 SVGAGI. Deletions cut 2 bases from V and 0 bases from J, with 8 bases between. The CDR3 is made up of 15 amino acids. The CDR3 sequence is CASSYKGDSGNTIYF. Here the CDR3 DNA reads TGTGCCAGCAGTTACAAAGGGGACTCTGGAAACACCATATATTTT.

This clone was recorded once. The CDR3 sequence is CASSSRTGLNTGELFF. The CDR3 DNA reads TGCGCCAGCAGCTCGCGGACAGGGTTGAACACCGGGGAGCTGTTTTTT. The chain combines TRBV5-1 with TRBJ2-2, with TRBD1 identical over 8 bases. J was trimmed by 1 base and V by 3 bases; bases with no gene match: 5. The CDR3 has 16 amino acids. Germline-derived CDR1 and CDR2 are SGHRS and YFSETQ.

The chain is built from TRBV6-6 and TRBJ1-6; 9 positions agree with TRBD1. The CDR3 extends over 14 amino acids. Germline V CDR1 and CDR2: MNHNY, SVGAGI (reference sequence). The J segment lost 10 bases and the V segment lost 8 bases, leaving 9 bases of the junction unmatched. CDR3 region: CASQPGQGGSPLHF. CDR3 nucleotides: TGTGCCAGCCAACCGGGACAGGGAGGATCACCCCTCCACTTT.